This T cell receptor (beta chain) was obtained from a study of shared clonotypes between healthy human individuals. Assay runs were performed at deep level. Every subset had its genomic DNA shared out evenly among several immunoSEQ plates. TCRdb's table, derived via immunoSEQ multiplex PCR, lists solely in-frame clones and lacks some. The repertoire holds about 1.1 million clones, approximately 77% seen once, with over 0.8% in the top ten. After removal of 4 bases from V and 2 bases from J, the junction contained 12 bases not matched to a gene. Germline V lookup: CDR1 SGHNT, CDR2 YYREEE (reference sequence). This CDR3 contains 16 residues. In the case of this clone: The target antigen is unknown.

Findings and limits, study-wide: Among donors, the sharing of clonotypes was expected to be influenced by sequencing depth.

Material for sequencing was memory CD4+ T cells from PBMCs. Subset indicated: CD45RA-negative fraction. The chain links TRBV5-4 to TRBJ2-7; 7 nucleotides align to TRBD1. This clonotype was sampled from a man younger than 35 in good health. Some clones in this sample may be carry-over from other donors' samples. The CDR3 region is CASSQGGQVGPYEQYF. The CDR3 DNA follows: TGTGCCAGCAGCCAAGGCGGACAGGTGGGGCCCTACGAGCAGTACTTC. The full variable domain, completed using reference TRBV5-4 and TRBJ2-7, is ETGVTQSPTHLIKTRGQQVTLRCSSQSGHNTVSWYQQALGQGPQFIFQYYREEENGRGNFPPRFSGLQFPNYSSELNVNALELDDSALYLCASSQGGQVGPYEQYFGPGTRLTVT.